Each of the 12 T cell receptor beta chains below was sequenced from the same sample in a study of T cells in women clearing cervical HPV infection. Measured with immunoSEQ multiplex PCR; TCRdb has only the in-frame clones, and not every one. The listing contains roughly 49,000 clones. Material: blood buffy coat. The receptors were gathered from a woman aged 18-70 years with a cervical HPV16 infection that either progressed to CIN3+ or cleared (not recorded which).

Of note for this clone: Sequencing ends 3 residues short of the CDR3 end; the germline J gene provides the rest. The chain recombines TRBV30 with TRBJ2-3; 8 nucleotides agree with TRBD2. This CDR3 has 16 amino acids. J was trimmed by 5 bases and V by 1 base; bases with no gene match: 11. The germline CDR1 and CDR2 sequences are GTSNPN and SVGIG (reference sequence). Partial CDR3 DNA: TGTGCCTGGAGTGCGGGGGTAGCGGGGATTATAGATACG. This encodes CAWSAGVAGIIDT. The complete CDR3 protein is CAWSAGVAGIIDTQYF. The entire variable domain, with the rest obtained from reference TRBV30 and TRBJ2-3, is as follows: SQTIHQWPATLVQPVGSPLSLECTVEGTSNPNLYWYRQAAGRGLQLLFYSVGIGQISSEVPQNLSASRPQDRQFILSSKKLLLSDSGFYLCAWSAGVAGIIDTQYFGPGTRLTVL.

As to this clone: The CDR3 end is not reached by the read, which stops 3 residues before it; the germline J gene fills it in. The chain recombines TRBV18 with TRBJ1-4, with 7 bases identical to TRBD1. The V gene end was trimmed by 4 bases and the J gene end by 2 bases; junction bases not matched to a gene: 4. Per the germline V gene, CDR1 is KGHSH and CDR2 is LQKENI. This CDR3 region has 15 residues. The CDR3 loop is CASSLQGPTNEKLFF. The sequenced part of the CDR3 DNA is TGTGCCAGCTCACTACAGGGGCCTACTAATGAAAAA.

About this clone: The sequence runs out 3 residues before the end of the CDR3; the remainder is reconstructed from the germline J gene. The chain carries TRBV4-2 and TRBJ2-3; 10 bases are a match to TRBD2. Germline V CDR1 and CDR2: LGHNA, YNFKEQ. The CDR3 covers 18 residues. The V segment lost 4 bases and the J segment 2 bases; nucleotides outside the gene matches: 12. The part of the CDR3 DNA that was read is TGTGCCAGCAGCCGCAGCCTCCCTAGCGGGGGACACACAGATACG. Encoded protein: CASSRSLPSGGHTDT. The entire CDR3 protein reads CASSRSLPSGGHTDTQYF.

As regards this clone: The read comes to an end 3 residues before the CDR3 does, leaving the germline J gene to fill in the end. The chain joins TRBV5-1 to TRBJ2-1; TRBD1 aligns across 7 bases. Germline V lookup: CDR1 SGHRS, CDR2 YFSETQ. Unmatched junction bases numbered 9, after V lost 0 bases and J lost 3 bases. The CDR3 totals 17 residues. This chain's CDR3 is CASSLGQGYYYYNEQFF. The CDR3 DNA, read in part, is TGCGCCAGCAGCTTGGGACAGGGCTACTACTACTACAATGAG.

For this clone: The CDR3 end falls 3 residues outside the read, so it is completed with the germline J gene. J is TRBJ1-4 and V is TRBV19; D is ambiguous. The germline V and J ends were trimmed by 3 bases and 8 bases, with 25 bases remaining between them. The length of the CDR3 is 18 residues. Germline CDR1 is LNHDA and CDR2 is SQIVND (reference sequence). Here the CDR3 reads CASSILGAQGLGGEKLFF. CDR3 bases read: TGTGCCAGTAGTATTCTAGGAGCACAAGGACTAGGCGGGGAAAAA.

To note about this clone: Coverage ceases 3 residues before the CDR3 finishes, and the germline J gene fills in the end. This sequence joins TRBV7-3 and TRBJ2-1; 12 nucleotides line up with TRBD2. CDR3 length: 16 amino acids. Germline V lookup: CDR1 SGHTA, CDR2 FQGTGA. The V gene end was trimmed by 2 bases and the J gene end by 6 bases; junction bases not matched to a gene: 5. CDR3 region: CASSLLAGGTFNEQFF. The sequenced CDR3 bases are TGTGCCAGCAGCTTACTAGCGGGGGGGACCTTCAATGAG.

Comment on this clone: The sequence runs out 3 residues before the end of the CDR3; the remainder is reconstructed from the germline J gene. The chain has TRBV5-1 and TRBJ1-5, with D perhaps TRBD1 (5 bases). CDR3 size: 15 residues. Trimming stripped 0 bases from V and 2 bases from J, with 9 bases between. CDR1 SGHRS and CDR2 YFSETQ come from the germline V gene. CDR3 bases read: TGCGCCAGCAGCTTGGAGGGGATGGGCAATCAGCCC. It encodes CASSLEGMGNQP. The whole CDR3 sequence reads CASSLEGMGNQPQHF.

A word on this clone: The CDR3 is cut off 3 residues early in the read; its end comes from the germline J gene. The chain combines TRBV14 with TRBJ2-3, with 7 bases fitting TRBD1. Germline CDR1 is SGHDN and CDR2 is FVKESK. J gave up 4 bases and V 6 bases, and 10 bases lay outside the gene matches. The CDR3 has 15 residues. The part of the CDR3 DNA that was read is TGTGCCAGCAGTCTCCAGGGGGTCGGCGCAGATACG. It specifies CASSLQGVGADT. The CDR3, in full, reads CASSLQGVGADTQYF.

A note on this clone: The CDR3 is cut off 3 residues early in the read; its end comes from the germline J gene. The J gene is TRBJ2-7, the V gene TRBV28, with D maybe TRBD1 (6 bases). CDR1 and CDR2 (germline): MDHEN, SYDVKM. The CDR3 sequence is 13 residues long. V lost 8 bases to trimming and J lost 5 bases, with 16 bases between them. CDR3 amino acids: CASRYQGSNEQYF. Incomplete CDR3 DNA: TGTGCCAGCCGTTATCAGGGGTCCAACGAG.

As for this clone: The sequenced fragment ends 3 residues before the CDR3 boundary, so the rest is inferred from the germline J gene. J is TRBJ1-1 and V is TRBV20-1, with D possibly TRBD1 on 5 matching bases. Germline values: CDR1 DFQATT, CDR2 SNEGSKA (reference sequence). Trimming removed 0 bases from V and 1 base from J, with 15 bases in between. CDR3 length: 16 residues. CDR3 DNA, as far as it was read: TGCAGTGCTAGAGATCCAGCGGGACCAAGGAACACTGAA. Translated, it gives CSARDPAGPRNTE. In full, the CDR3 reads CSARDPAGPRNTEAFF.

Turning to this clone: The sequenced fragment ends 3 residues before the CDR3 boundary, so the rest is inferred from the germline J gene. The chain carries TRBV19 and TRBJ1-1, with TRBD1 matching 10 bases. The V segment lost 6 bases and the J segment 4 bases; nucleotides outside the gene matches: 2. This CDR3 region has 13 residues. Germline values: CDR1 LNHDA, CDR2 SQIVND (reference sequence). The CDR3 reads CASSDRGPTEAFF. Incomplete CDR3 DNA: TGTGCCAGTAGCGACAGGGGGCCCACTGAA.

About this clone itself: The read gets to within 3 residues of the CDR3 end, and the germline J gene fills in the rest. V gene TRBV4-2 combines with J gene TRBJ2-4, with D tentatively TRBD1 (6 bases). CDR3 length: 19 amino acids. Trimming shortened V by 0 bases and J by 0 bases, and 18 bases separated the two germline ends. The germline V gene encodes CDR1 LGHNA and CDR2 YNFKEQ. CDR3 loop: CASSQDRGMSGLAKNIQYF. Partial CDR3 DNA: TGTGCCAGCAGCCAAGATAGGGGGATGTCGGGGTTAGCCAAAAACATT.